This T cell receptor (beta chain) emerged from a study of beta chain features in type 1 diabetes. With 5 bases removed from V and 7 bases from J, the gap between germline ends came to 17 bases. The length of the CDR3 is 15 residues. Germline-derived CDR1 and CDR2 are SEHNR and FQNEAQ (reference sequence). Since all of the isolated RNA was reverse transcribed, expressed TCRB transcripts were what got sequenced. Average reads for naive, central memory and regulatory T cell samples were about 4 million. Sequencing was performed with immunoSEQ multiplex PCR; in TCRdb, only in-frame clones are kept and a portion is missing. The sample holds about 400,000 clones, roughly 12% seen once.

Specimen: naive CD4+ T cells from blood. The chain couples TRBV7-9 to TRBJ1-4; a weak D match, TRBD1 (6 bases). This TCR was sampled from a man younger than 30 in good health. The CDR3 protein is CASSVQGRVGEKLFF. The DNA for the CDR3 is TGTGCCAGCAGCGTACAGGGACGGGTGGGTGAAAAACTGTTTTTT.